Listed here is a single T cell receptor beta chain. Its antigen remains undetermined. Nothing much larger sits one base from this clone, and base qualities are not available. The CDR3 covers 18 residues, taking in both the cysteine and the phenylalanine. Just CDR3 DNA is preserved here, 54 bases in frame from base 1. CDR1 and CDR2 are read off the germline V gene as MNHNS and SASEGT. The junction shows trimming of 4 bases on V and 0 bases on J, and the gene matches do not reach 9 bases of it. This record comes from a study of blood T cell repertoires in COVID-19 (dated by TCRdb to between 2020 and 2021). Concerning the study at large: Collaborator samples came from the United States, Italy and Spain and covered acute and convalescent phases of COVID-19. The repertoires were released in a freely available public database meant as a resource for research on the immune response to SARS-CoV-2. The material from the prospective study consisted of cDNA or gDNA derived from T cells, B-cell-depleted T cells, or PBMCs. Where available, HLA class I and class II types were obtained from metadata supplied by the sample provider rather than from assay-based typing. The samples were drawn from two sources: the first 160 participants of the ongoing ImmuneRACE study, and 1,000 to 1,500 subjects contributed by 6 global collaborators. Subjects who had been exposed to COVID-19, were actively infected with it, or had recovered from it provided the deeply sampled blood TCRbeta repertoires that made up the dataset. Nearly every sample came with metadata listing a de-identified subject ID, COVID-19 status, age in years and sex. The study at large found these results: The amount of clinical and demographic metadata varied by source and participant and was provided uncurated.

TCRbeta CDR3 regions were amplified from genomic DNA using the immunoSEQ Assay, a bias-controlled multiplex PCR. In the source study's methods: The number of nucleated cells in each sample was estimated by amplification of reference gene primers within the assay. To quantify the absolute abundance of each unique TCRbeta CDR3 rearrangement, sequence reads were collapsed and filtered. For each sample, productive Simpson clonality was calculated as the square root of Simpson's diversity index over productive rearrangements. TCRdb limited this immuneACCESS table to in-frame rearrangements with V and J called. A share of clones is missing; checked studies link under half to unresolved V genes, and the rest is unexplained. V and J calls and clone size follow that table, whereas D and trimming were derived from the DNA. This sample gives more than 6,000 clones in total; roughly 88% of them show up just once. The ten largest clonotypes hold 10% of the sample.

Whole blood was collected in K2EDTA tubes by collaborating institutions according to the institutions' own protocols. For TCRbeta analysis, collaborators shipped samples in one of three forms: frozen whole blood, isolated PBMCs, or DNA extracted from either of those sample types. Sequenced material: peripheral blood. The rearrangement joined TRBV6-1 to TRBJ1-5; TRBD1 agrees with 10 junctional bases. This sequence originates from a human donor with active COVID-19. The donor label of this sample is uncertain. Read as DNA, the sequence is TGTGCCAGCAGTGTCCAACCCGGGACAGGGGATAGCAATCAGCCCCAGCATTTT. It specifies CASSVQPGTGDSNQPQHF.